Below, 11 T cell receptor beta chains from the same sample are listed, as sequenced in a study of lung T cells in sarcoidosis with Löfgren's syndrome. MiXCR was run by TCRdb on the reads, yielding one entry per CDR3 protein. This sample has about 4,000 distinct CDR3 sequences, with more than 20% found just once. The sample was CD4+ T cells from bronchoalveolar lavage. The receptors here all came from a human donor with sarcoidosis (Löfgren's syndrome or another form), or a control subject (not recorded which).

V and J are TRBV28 and TRBJ2-1; no clear D gene. Deletions cut 8 bases from V and 11 bases from J, with 13 bases between. The CDR3 extends over 11 amino acids. Looked up from germline, CDR1 is MDHEN and CDR2 is SYDVKM. CDR3 protein: CASRPVQKQFF. In nucleotides, the CDR3 is TGTGCCAGCCGACCGGTGCAGAAGCAGTTCTTC.

This clonotype was counted once. The junction does not match germline at one end; this may be a read error. V is TRBV6-1 and J is TRBJ2-6, with D perhaps matching TRBD1 or TRBD2 (5 bases each). The germline gives CDR1 MNHNS, CDR2 SASEGT. This CDR3 is 13 amino acids long. Written as DNA, the CDR3 is TGCGCCAGCAGAGGGTCTGGGGCCAACGCCCTGACTTTC. Residues: CASRGSGANALTF.

This clonotype showed up just once. Compared with germline, one end of the junction differs, possibly owing to a read error. V gene TRBV2 combines with J gene TRBJ1-6; D remains unclear. This CDR3 has 14 amino acids. Looked up from germline, CDR1 is SNHLY and CDR2 is FYNNEI. CDR3 sequence: CASSMVASKSPLQF. CDR3 nucleotides: TGTGCAAGCAGTATGGTGGCGAGCAAGTCACCCCTCCAATTT.

There are many counts of this clonotype. For the CDR3, the DNA is TGTGCCAGCAGCTTCGGGAGCGGGGGCTACACAGATACGCAGTATTTT. Protein product: CASSFGSGGYTDTQYF. V usage is TRBV7-9 and J usage is TRBJ2-3, with TRBD2 matching 8 bases. CDR3 length equals 16 residues. CDR1 and CDR2 from the germline V gene are SEHNR and FQNEAQ (reference sequence). With 3 bases clipped from V and 2 bases from J, the junction kept 7 bases outside the gene matches. The full variable domain, with the rest looked up from reference TRBV7-9 and TRBJ2-3, is DTGVSQNPRHKITKRGQNVTFRCDPISEHNRLYWYRQTLGQGPEFLTYFQNEAQLEKSRLLSDRFSAERPKGSFSTLEIQRTEQGDSAMYLCASSFGSGGYTDTQYFGPGTRLTVL.

By sample fraction, this clonotype is medium-sized (0.01 to 0.1%). V usage is TRBV7-2 and J usage is TRBJ2-5; TRBD1 agrees at 9 bases. V was clipped by 5 bases and J by 6 bases; unmatched bases: 4. This CDR3 has 13 residues. The V gene's germline CDR1 is SGHTA and CDR2 FQGNSA. The CDR3 DNA reads TGTGCCAGCAGCGCGGGACAGGGCAAGACCCAGTACTTC. Its protein product is CASSAGQGKTQYF.

With respect to this clonotype: Without the conserved terminal phenylalanine or tryptophan, this CDR3 likely stems from a read error. The chain uses TRBV7-2 and TRBJ2-3, with D possibly being TRBD2 (5 bases). Germline V gene sequence: CDR1 SGHTA, CDR2 FQGNSA. CDR3 length equals 16 residues. With 6 bases removed from V and 3 bases from J, the gap between germline ends came to 19 bases. As DNA, the CDR3 is TGTGCCAGCAGTTGGATTAGCTCCACTAGTACAGATACGCAGTATTCT. This codes for CASSWISSTSTDTQYS.

By share, this clonotype counts as medium-sized. DNA for the CDR3: TGTGCCAGCAGTTACTCGAGAGGGTCCACAGATACGCAGTATTTT. Its translation is CASSYSRGSTDTQYF. The chain carries TRBV6-6 and TRBJ2-3, with TRBD2 as a possible D gene (5 bases). The CDR3 consists of 15 residues. Trimming took off 0 bases at V and 2 bases at J, with 9 bases between the two ends. CDR1 is MNHNY and CDR2 is SVGAGI in the germline V gene (reference sequence).

The chain combines TRBV29-1 with TRBJ1-1; D not certain. The CDR3 runs 14 residues. Germline V lookup: CDR1 SQVTM, CDR2 ANQGSEA. Trimming stripped 2 bases from V and 4 bases from J, with 14 bases between. CDR3 residues: CSVEPQPLSTEAFF. In DNA, the CDR3 is TGCAGCGTTGAACCGCAGCCGCTGAGCACTGAAGCTTTCTTT.

By share of the sample, this clonotype is medium-sized. The junction and the germline gene differ at one end; a read error may be behind it. The V and J genes are TRBV20-1 and TRBJ1-2; weak D call: TRBD1 (5 bases). The CDR3 sequence is 17 residues long. Per the germline V gene, CDR1 is DFQATT and CDR2 is SNEGSKA (reference sequence). The CDR3 nucleotides are TGCAGTGCTAGAGACGCCGGGACGGGGAGCTCTAACTATGACTACACCTTC. Protein: CSARDAGTGSSNYDYTF.

This clonotype is medium-sized by share. J is TRBJ2-1 and V is TRBV5-1; 12 bases align to TRBD2. The CDR3 is 16 residues long. With V trimmed by 4 bases and J by 2 bases, 4 bases remained unmatched. Per germline, CDR1 SGHRS and CDR2 YFSETQ. The CDR3 loop is CASSLSSGGAYNEQFF. The DNA for the CDR3 is TGCGCCAGCAGCCTATCTAGCGGGGGGGCCTACAATGAGCAGTTCTTC.

This clonotype is medium-sized. The V gene is TRBV6-1, the J gene TRBJ2-1, with TRBD2 identical over 11 bases. This CDR3 spans 15 amino acids. Germline V gene data show CDR1 as MNHNS and CDR2 as SASEGT. After removal of 7 bases from V and 2 bases from J, the junction contained 4 bases not matched to a gene. In nucleotides, the CDR3 is TGTGCCAGCACCCATAGCGGGGGGGCCTACAATGAGCAGTTCTTC. Protein sequence: CASTHSGGAYNEQFF.